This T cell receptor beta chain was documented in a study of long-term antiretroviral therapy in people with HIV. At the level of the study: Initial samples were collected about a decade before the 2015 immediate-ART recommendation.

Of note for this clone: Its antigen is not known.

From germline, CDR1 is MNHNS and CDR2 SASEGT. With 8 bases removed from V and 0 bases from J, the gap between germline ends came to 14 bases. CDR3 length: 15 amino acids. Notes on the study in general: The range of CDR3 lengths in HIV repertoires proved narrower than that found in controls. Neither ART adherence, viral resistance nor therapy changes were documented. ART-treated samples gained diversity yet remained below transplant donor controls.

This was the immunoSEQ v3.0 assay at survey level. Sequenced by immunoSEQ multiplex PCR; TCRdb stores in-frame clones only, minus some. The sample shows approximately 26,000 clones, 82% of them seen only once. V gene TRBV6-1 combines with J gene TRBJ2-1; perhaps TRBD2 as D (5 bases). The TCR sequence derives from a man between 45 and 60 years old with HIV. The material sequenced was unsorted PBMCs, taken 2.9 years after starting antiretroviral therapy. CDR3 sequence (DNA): TGTGCCAGCGCCCTGACTAAAATCTCCTACAATGAGCAGTTCTTC. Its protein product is CASALTKISYNEQFF.